Below, one T cell receptor (beta chain) is given with its context. Its antigen is unknown. This specimen comes from a study of PD-1 blockade in classical Hodgkin lymphoma. Measured with immunoSEQ multiplex PCR; TCRdb has only the in-frame clones, and not every one. This sample has tens of thousands of clones, with around three quarters found just once. This CDR3 region has 14 residues. Germline-derived CDR1 and CDR2 are SGHRS and YFSETQ. V was clipped by 0 bases and J by 7 bases; unmatched bases: 2. Following autologous stem cell transplantation, relapse occurred in every patient, and exposure to brentuximab vedotin varied. Study conclusions and caveats: The baseline diversity of complete responders showed similarity to that of newly diagnosed patients. Before treatment, TCR diversity in newly diagnosed patients was reportedly lower than in healthy donors.

V and J are TRBV5-1 and TRBJ2-3, with 10 bases aligning to TRBD2. This receptor was taken from a human donor with classical Hodgkin lymphoma. Sequencing was performed on peripheral blood mononuclear cells (PBMCs), taken before the second cycle of nivolumab. The CDR3 nucleotides read TGCGCCAGCAGCTTGGAAGCGGGAGGGTATACGCAGTATTTT. It codes for CASSLEAGGYTQYF.